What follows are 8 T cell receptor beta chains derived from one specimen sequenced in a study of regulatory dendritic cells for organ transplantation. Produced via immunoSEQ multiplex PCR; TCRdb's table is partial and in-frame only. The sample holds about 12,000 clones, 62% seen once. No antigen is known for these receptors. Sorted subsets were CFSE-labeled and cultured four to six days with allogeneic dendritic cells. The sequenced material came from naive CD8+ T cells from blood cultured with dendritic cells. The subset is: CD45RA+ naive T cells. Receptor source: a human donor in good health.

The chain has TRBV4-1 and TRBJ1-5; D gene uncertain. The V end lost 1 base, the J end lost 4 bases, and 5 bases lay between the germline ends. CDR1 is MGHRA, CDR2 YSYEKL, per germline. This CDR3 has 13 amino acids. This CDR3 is CASSQARNQPQHF. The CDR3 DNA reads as TGCGCCAGCAGCCAAGCTCGGAATCAGCCCCAGCATTTT.

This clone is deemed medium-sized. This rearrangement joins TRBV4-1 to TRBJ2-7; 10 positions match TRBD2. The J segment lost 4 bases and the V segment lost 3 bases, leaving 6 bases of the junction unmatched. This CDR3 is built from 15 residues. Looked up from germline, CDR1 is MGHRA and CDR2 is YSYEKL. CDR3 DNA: TGCGCCAGCAGCCAGGCTAGCGGGGGTGGGTACGAGCAGTACTTC. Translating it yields CASSQASGGGYEQYF.

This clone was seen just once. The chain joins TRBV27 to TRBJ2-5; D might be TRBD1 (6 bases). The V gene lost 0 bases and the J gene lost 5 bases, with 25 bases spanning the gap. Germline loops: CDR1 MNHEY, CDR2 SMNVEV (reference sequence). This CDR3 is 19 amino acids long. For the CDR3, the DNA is TGTGCCAGCAGTTTATCGTTTGCTTCCGTGGGCAGGGGAATGGAGACCCAGTACTTC. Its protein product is CASSLSFASVGRGMETQYF.

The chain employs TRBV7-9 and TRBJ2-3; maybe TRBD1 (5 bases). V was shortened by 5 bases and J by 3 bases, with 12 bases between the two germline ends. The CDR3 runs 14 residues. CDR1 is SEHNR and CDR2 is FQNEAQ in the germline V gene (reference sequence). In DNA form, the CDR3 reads TGTGCCAGCAGCCCACCTGACAGAACAGATACGCAGTATTTT. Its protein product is CASSPPDRTDTQYF.

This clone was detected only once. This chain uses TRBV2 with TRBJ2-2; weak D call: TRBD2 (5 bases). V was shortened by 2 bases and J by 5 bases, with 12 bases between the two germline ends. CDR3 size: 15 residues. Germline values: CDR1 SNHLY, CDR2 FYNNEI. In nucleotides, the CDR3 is TGTGCCAGCAGTGAATGGGGTACGGGGACCGGGGAGCTGTTTTTT. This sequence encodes CASSEWGTGTGELFF.

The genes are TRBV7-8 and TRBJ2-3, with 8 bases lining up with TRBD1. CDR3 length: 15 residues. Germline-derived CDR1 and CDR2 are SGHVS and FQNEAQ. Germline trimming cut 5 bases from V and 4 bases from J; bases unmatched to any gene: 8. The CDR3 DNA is TGTGCCAGCAGCACCGACAGGGGCCCCCCAGATACGCAGTATTTT. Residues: CASSTDRGPPDTQYF.

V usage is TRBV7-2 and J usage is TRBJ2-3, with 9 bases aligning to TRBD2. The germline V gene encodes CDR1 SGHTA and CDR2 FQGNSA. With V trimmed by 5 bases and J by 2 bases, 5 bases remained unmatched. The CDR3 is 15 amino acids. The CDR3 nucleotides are TGTGCCAGCAGCATTCTAGCGGGGTTCACAGATACGCAGTATTTT. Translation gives CASSILAGFTDTQYF.

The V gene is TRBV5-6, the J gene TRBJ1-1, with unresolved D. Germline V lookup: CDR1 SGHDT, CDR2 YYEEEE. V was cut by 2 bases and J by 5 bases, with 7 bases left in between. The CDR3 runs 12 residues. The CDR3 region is CASSLAKTEAFF. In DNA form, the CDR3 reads TGTGCCAGCAGCTTAGCTAAGACTGAAGCTTTCTTT.